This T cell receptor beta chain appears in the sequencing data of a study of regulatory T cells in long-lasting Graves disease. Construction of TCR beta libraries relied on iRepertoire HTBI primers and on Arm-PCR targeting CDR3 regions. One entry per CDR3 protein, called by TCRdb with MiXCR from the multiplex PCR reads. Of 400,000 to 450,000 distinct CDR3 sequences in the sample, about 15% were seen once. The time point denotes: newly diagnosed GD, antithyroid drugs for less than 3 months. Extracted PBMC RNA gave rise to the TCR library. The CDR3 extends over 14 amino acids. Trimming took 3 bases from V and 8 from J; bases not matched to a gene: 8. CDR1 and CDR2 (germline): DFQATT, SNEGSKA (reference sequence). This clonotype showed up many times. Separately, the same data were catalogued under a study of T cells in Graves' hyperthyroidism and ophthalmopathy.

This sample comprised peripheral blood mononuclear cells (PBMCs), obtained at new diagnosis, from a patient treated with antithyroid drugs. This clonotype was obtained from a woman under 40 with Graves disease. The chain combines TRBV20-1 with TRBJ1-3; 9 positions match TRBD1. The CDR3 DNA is TGCAGTGCTAGGGGGGGGACAGGGCCGGACACCATATATTTT. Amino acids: CSARGGTGPDTIYF.